This T cell receptor beta chain was sequenced for a study of cytomegalovirus exposure and HLA in healthy donors. Researchers ran the PCR with 60 Vbeta and 13 Jbeta primers. Some clones are missing from TCRdb's copy, which holds only in-frame ones; the method was immunoSEQ multiplex PCR. This table holds 150,000 or so clones, around 80% found once. The TCR comes from a man aged 18-30 years in good health and CMV-seropositive. Material for sequencing was PBMCs.

The CDR3 sequence: CATSGLNRAETQYF. The CDR3 nucleotides are TGTGCCACCAGCGGACTGAACAGGGCGGAGACCCAGTACTTC. The chain carries TRBV15 and TRBJ2-5; a weak D match, TRBD1 (6 bases). Germline CDR1 and CDR2: LNHNV and YYDKDF (reference sequence). The CDR3 totals 14 residues. V was shortened by 5 bases and J by 5 bases, with 15 bases between the two germline ends. The variable domain in full, completed from reference TRBV15 and TRBJ2-5, reads DAMVIQNPRYQVTQFGKPVTLSCSQTLNHNVMYWYQQKSSQAPKLLFHYYDKDFNNEADTPDNFQSRRPNTSFCFLDIRSPGLGDTAMYLCATSGLNRAETQYFGPGTRLLVL.